These 24 T cell receptor beta chains share one sample of origin, sequenced in a study of identifying expanded T cells in peripheral blood. The data were produced by immunoSEQ multiplex PCR, yet TCRdb's version contains in-frame clones alone and is incomplete. The sample carries some 91,000 clones, about 87% recorded once. Source material: blood. The receptor source for this set is a person aged 18 to 70 in good health.

The CDR3 protein is CAISTDQGTYGYTF. DNA of the CDR3: TGTGCCATCAGTACAGATCAGGGGACCTATGGCTACACCTTC. This chain uses TRBV10-3 with TRBJ1-2, with D perhaps TRBD1 (6 bases). The CDR3 spans 14 residues. V was clipped by 5 bases and J by 4 bases, with 14 bases between them. Germline CDR1 reads ENHRY; CDR2 reads SYGVKD.

The chain uses TRBV6-5 and TRBJ2-5, with 9 bases that match TRBD1. This CDR3 is 15 amino acids long. Germline loops: CDR1 MNHEY, CDR2 SVGAGI. V was clipped by 1 base and J by 9 bases; unmatched bases: 9. Written as DNA, the CDR3 is TGTGCCAGCAGTTACTTTTCGGGACAGGGAGTGGCCCAGTACTTC. Its translation is CASSYFSGQGVAQYF.

The chain is built from TRBV6-5 and TRBJ2-5, with unresolved D. Per germline, CDR1 MNHEY and CDR2 SVGAGI. This CDR3 comprises 14 residues. V lost 5 bases and J lost 1, with 11 bases in between. CDR3 sequence: CASSRQSPQETQYF. CDR3 DNA: TGTGCCAGCAGTCGTCAATCCCCCCAAGAGACCCAGTACTTC.

This chain joins TRBV19 and TRBJ2-7, with TRBD1 matching over 7 bases. J gave up 2 bases and V 3 bases, and 1 base lay outside the gene matches. The germline CDR1 and CDR2 sequences are LNHDA and SQIVND (reference sequence). This CDR3 is built from 13 residues. The CDR3 sequence is CASSITGAYEQYF. CDR3 nucleotide sequence: TGTGCCAGTAGTATCACAGGGGCCTACGAGCAGTACTTC.

This clone has a single count. V and J are TRBV7-3 and TRBJ2-2; TRBD2 is a possible D gene (6 bases). CDR3 length: 15 amino acids. Germline V gene lookup returns CDR1 SGHTA and CDR2 FQGTGA. The germline V and J ends were trimmed by 2 bases and 4 bases, with 11 bases remaining between them. The CDR3 DNA reads as TGTGCCAGCAGCTTAGGAAGGGACTTCACCGGGGAGCTGTTTTTT. This gives the protein CASSLGRDFTGELFF.

This clone has a handful of counts. V gene TRBV28 combines with J gene TRBJ2-4; D is perhaps TRBD2 (5 bases). From germline, CDR1 is MDHEN and CDR2 SYDVKM. The V end was cut by 4 bases, the J end by 0 bases, with 13 bases between. CDR3 length equals 16 residues. CDR3 region: CASSSLAASAKNIQYF. The CDR3 bases are TGTGCCAGCAGTTCTCTAGCAGCATCAGCCAAAAACATTCAGTACTTC.

This sequence joins TRBV29-1 and TRBJ1-1, with D perhaps TRBD1 (6 bases). V shed 6 bases and J shed 3 bases, with 20 bases lying between them. CDR1 is SQVTM, CDR2 ANQGSEA, per germline. This CDR3 spans 15 amino acids. CDR3 in amino acids: CSVLKGGSGHTEAFF. The CDR3 DNA sequence: TGCAGCGTCCTCAAGGGGGGATCAGGGCACACTGAAGCTTTCTTT.

The chain couples TRBV6-1 to TRBJ2-5; D not resolved. The CDR3 length is 13 residues. The germline V and J ends were trimmed by 2 bases and 1 base, with 5 bases remaining between them. Germline CDR1 is MNHNS and CDR2 is SASEGT. CDR3 in DNA: TGTGCCAGCAGTGAACCGGTCCAAGAGACCCAGTACTTC. It specifies CASSEPVQETQYF.

The gene calls are TRBV19 and TRBJ2-7; D possibly uses TRBD1 or TRBD2 (5 bases each). Between the trimmed V and J ends, which lost 9 bases and 3 bases, there was a span of 9 bases. CDR1 is LNHDA and CDR2 is SQIVND in the germline V gene (reference sequence). This CDR3 has 11 amino acids. CDR3 coding DNA: TGTGCCAGCTGGGACGGCTACGAGCAGTACTTC. This sequence encodes CASWDGYEQYF.

The rearrangement joins TRBV27 to TRBJ2-7; tentative D call: TRBD2 (6 bases). The CDR3 contains 13 residues. CDR1 is MNHEY, CDR2 SMNVEV, per germline (reference sequence). V gave up 5 bases and J gave up 2 bases, with 10 bases separating them. CDR3 DNA sequence: TGTGCCAGCAGTCGGGACTCCACCTACGAGCAGTACTTC. Translating gives CASSRDSTYEQYF.

Only one count was recorded for this clone. The junction differs from germline at one of its ends, possibly a read error. The V gene is TRBV10-3, the J gene TRBJ2-3; 9 nucleotides agree with TRBD1. This CDR3 has 14 residues. Germline loops: CDR1 ENHRY, CDR2 SYGVKD. The CDR3 nucleotides are TGTGCCATGAGTGGGGACAGGGAGACAGATACGCAGTATTTT. It encodes CAMSGDRETDTQYF.

V and J are TRBV5-6 and TRBJ1-2; D gene ambiguous. V lost 6 bases and J lost 6, with 15 bases in between. The CDR3 totals 13 residues. In germline, CDR1 is SGHDT, CDR2 YYEEEE. The CDR3 bases are TGTGCCAGCAAACAGAATAACTATGATGGCTACACCTTC. As protein: CASKQNNYDGYTF.

The table lists this clone with a count of one. CDR3 nucleotides: TGTGCCAGCAGCACCCGACTAGCGGGAGGGAAAGAGACCCAGTACTTC. Protein product: CASSTRLAGGKETQYF. The genes are TRBV7-8 and TRBJ2-5, with TRBD2 matching over 14 bases. The CDR3 runs 16 residues. Germline loops: CDR1 SGHVS, CDR2 FQNEAQ. V shed 5 bases, J shed 3 bases, and the junction held 5 bases outside the gene matches. Using reference TRBV7-8 and TRBJ2-5 for the parts outside the CDR3, the full variable domain is GAGVSQSPRYKVAKRGQDVALRCDPISGHVSLFWYQQALGQGPEFLTYFQNEAQLDKSGLPSDRFFAERPEGSVSTLKIQRTQQEDSAVYLCASSTRLAGGKETQYFGPGTRLLVL.

This chain uses TRBV6-4 with TRBJ2-3; 11 positions agree with TRBD2. Germline V CDR1 and CDR2: MRHNA, SNTAGT. V trimming: 4 bases; J trimming: 2 bases; junction bases outside the gene matches: 5. The CDR3 has 16 residues. The CDR3 loop is CASSADSGGATDTQYF. DNA for the CDR3: TGTGCCAGCAGTGCGGATAGCGGGGGGGCCACAGATACGCAGTATTTT.

The J gene is TRBJ2-7, the V gene TRBV11-2; D uncertain. Germline V lookup: CDR1 SGHAT, CDR2 FQNNGV. The CDR3 runs to 13 residues. With 1 base removed from V and 3 bases from J, the gap between germline ends came to 7 bases. The CDR3 bases are TGTGCCAGCAGCTTAGGACTCCACTACGAGCAGTACTTC. It specifies CASSLGLHYEQYF.

This chain's CDR3 is CASSWSASGNSYEQYF. CDR3 DNA sequence: TGTGCCAGTAGTTGGTCGGCTAGCGGGAATTCCTACGAGCAGTACTTC. The chain uses TRBV19 and TRBJ2-7; 9 positions agree with TRBD2. The CDR3 is 16 amino acids. CDR1 and CDR2 (germline): LNHDA, SQIVND (reference sequence). The junction had 9 bases not matched to a gene; V was cut back by 5 bases and J by 1 base.

V is TRBV9 and J is TRBJ2-5; possible D gene TRBD1, 7 bases. V was trimmed by 1 base and J by 5 bases, leaving 15 bases between them. The length of the CDR3 is 15 residues. Germline assignment: CDR1 SGDLS and CDR2 YYNGEE. The CDR3 here is CASSVRETGTETQYF. The CDR3 DNA follows: TGTGCCAGCAGCGTACGAGAGACAGGGACTGAGACCCAGTACTTC.

J is TRBJ1-2 and V is TRBV29-1; TRBD1 is a possible D gene (6 bases). Per germline, CDR1 SQVTM and CDR2 ANQGSEA. This CDR3 has 12 residues. The V gene lost 6 bases and the J gene lost 4 bases, with 12 bases spanning the gap. The CDR3 DNA sequence: TGCAGCGTAACTGGGACAAGCTATGGCTACACCTTC. Amino acids: CSVTGTSYGYTF.

At least ten counts were recorded for this clone. This sequence joins TRBV6-4 and TRBJ1-1; D not certain. CDR1 and CDR2 (germline): MRHNA, SNTAGT. This CDR3 contains 14 residues. V was shortened by 8 bases and J by 5 bases, with 18 bases between the two germline ends. DNA of the CDR3: TGTGCCAGCTCGCCGGGTGGGGTTGCGACTGAAGCTTTCTTT. Its protein product is CASSPGGVATEAFF.

There are a few counts of this clone. The chain recombines TRBV6-6 with TRBJ2-1; 8 bases fit TRBD2. This CDR3 comprises 15 residues. Trimming cost V 0 bases and J 10 bases; bases outside gene matches: 8. Germline CDR1 is MNHNY and CDR2 is SVGAGI (reference sequence). CDR3 in DNA: TGTGCCAGCAGTTACTCCACGGGGGGGGTATCCGAGCAGTTCTTC. Amino acid sequence: CASSYSTGGVSEQFF.

In its sample, this clone was seen once. The chain has TRBV11-2 and TRBJ1-2; 7 positions match TRBD1. CDR3 length equals 13 residues. Unmatched junction bases numbered 2, after V lost 5 bases and J lost 2 bases. Germline loops: CDR1 SGHAT, CDR2 FQNNGV. CDR3 nucleotides: TGTGCCAGCAGCCGGGACAGCAACTATGGCTACACCTTC. Translation: CASSRDSNYGYTF. The full variable domain, with the rest looked up from reference TRBV11-2 and TRBJ1-2, is EAGVAQSPRYKIIEKRQSVAFWCNPISGHATLYWYQQILGQGPKLLIQFQNNGVVDDSQLPKDRFSAERLKGVDSTLKIQPAKLEDSAVYLCASSRDSNYGYTFGSGTRLTVV.

Comments on this clone: Compared with germline, one end of the junction differs, possibly owing to a read error. This CDR3 is also generated by other DNA sequences in the sample. This chain links TRBV19 with TRBJ2-7; a possible D gene is TRBD2 (5 bases). Looked up from germline, CDR1 is LNHDA and CDR2 is SQIVND (reference sequence). The CDR3 runs 15 residues. CDR3 protein: CASSMAPGEYYEQYF. The CDR3 region has the DNA TGTGCCAGCAGTATGGCCCCCGGGGAGTACTACGAGCAGTACTTC.

This clone was detected only once. V and J are TRBV6-5 and TRBJ1-2; D is possibly TRBD1 (5 bases). The CDR3 runs 14 residues. From germline, CDR1 is MNHEY and CDR2 SVGAGI. Between the trimmed V and J ends, which lost 9 bases and 2 bases, there was a span of 16 bases. The CDR3 region has the DNA TGTGCCAGTCAACCGGGGGAGGTAAACTATGGCTACACCTTC. Translating it yields CASQPGEVNYGYTF.

This clone was counted between two and nine times. This rearrangement joins TRBV6-4 to TRBJ2-2; D tentatively reads TRBD1 or TRBD2 (5 bases each). This CDR3 has 14 residues. CDR1 is MRHNA, CDR2 SNTAGT, per germline. Trimming took 8 bases from V and 3 from J, leaving 13 bases between them. The CDR3 spells CASGDGRDTGELFF. In nucleotides, the CDR3 is TGTGCCAGCGGGGACGGCAGGGACACCGGGGAGCTGTTTTTT.